This T cell receptor beta chain originates from a study of cytotoxic CD8 clonotypes in ibrutinib-treated CLL. Study overall: The cohort had about 11 relapsed/refractory and some 14 treatment-naive patients, 17 IGHV unmutated. Patients gave response samples after a median about 12 months of treatment, range 6 to 36.

This clone was seen a few times. Unmatched junction bases numbered 13, after V lost 6 bases and J lost 4 bases. The germline V gene has CDR1 MNHEY and CDR2 SMNVEV (reference sequence). The CDR3 consists of 17 residues. Assay used: immunoSEQ multiplex PCR; TCRdb lists only in-frame clones, some missing. In the table there are over 65,000 clones, around 75% of which are singletons. The TCR comes from a human donor with chronic lymphocytic leukemia. Here the sequenced sample was PBMCs, taken after 12 months of ibrutinib treatment. The rearrangement links TRBV27 to TRBJ1-1, with 11 bases lining up with TRBD1. In DNA, the CDR3 is TGTGCCAGCAGCCGGGACGAAGGTGGGACAGGGGGCACTGAAGCTTTCTTT. It is translated as CASSRDEGGTGGTEAFF.